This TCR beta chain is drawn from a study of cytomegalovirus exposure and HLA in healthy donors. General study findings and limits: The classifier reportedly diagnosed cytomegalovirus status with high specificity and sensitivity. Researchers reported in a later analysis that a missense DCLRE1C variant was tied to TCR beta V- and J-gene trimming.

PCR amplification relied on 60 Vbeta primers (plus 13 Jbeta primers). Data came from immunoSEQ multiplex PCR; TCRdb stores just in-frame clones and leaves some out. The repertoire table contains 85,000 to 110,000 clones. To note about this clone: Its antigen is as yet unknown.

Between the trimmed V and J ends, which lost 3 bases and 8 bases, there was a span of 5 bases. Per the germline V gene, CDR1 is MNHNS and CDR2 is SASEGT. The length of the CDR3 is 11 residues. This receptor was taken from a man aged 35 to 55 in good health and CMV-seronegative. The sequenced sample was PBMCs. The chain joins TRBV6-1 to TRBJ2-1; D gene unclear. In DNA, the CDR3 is TGTGCCAGCAGTGATTCTGATGAGCAGTTCTTC. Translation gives CASSDSDEQFF.